The clone carrying this T cell receptor (beta chain) was counted between two and nine times. Its antigen remains unknown. These data are taken from a study of blood T cells in healthy people across ages. Whole-study findings and limits: TCR beta diversity per million T cells fell roughly linearly with age.

Per germline, CDR1 MGHRA and CDR2 YSYEKL. This CDR3 comprises 18 residues. Losses at the gene ends were 0 bases for V and 12 bases for J; bases not matched to a gene: 17. With a J-beta primer mix and a sample-barcoded 5' primer, a second PCR ran about 7 to 12 cycles. TCRdb re-derived calls from the 5' RACE reads in MiXCR, one entry per CDR3 protein. This sample has around 1,000,000 distinct CDR3 sequences; 25% occur once, and the top ten carry approximately 0.71%. These sequences were also reported in another study, on T cells of mothers and their children.

The chain uses TRBV4-1 and TRBJ1-4, with 9 nucleotides matching TRBD1. The sample was blood. The receptor was isolated from a girl aged 2 to 10 in good health. CDR3 DNA: TGCGCCAGCAGCCAAGATCTGGGACAGGGACGTGAAGATACGGAACTGTTTTTT. As protein: CASSQDLGQGREDTELFF.